What follows is one T cell receptor beta chain and its context. Its target is not known. The assay used deep level. Sequencing used immunoSEQ multiplex PCR; TCRdb keeps in-frame clones, though not all of them. The sample lists around 2.1 million clones; about 93% were seen once. The record originates from a study of shared clonotypes between healthy human individuals. Study-wide points: Against clonotypes common to all four donors, non-shared ones had lower generation probabilities.

Naive CD8 isolation took CD45RO-negative cells positively selected for CCR7 and excluded terminally differentiated effector memory CD45RA+ cells. CDR1 and CDR2 (germline): SEHNR, FQNEAQ (reference sequence). The CDR3 is 15 residues long. Between the trimmed V and J ends, which lost 3 bases and 2 bases, there was a span of 11 bases. Sequenced sample: naive CD8+ T cells from PBMCs. The chain carries TRBV7-9 and TRBJ2-1, with D tentatively TRBD2 (5 bases). The source of this sequence is a young man in good health. Some clones in this sample may be carry-over from other donors' samples. In DNA, the CDR3 is TGTGCCAGCAGCTTGTATACTAGTCCCTACAATGAGCAGTTCTTC. This sequence encodes CASSLYTSPYNEQFF.